The rows below give T cell receptor beta chains drawn from one sample of a study of metastatic and nonmetastatic thyroid tumors. Via MiXCR, TCRdb re-called the PCR reads. This table has about 30,000 clones, 35% to 40% appearing once. Input material: tumor tissue. These receptors were collected from a female donor with papillary thyroid cancer or a benign thyroid nodule (not recorded which). Some clones in this sample may be carry-over from other donors' samples. Both conserved end residues are part of each CDR3. Each record gives: V gene, D gene, clone size, J gene, CDR3 DNA, CDR3 protein. D genes are given only for firm matches. Only part of the rows carry a size: once, few, many, or a class if the clone is expanded.

>TRBV6-2/TRBV6-3|TRBD1|NA|TRBJ1-5
TGTGCCAGCACCGGAACAGGGGAACCCCAGCCCCAGCATTTT
CASTGTGEPQPQHF
>TRBV5-5|TRBD1|NA|TRBJ2-7
TGTGCCAGCAGCTTGACAGGGGGCTTTACCTACGAGCAGTACTTC
CASSLTGGFTYEQYF
>TRBV5-1|NA|NA|TRBJ2-1
TGCGCCAGCAGCTTGGATTCGTTGGGACAGTTCTTC
CASSLDSLGQFF
>TRBV11-2|TRBD2|NA|TRBJ2-1
TGTGCCAGCAGCTTAGGGACTAGCGGGAGGGATGCTGAGCAGTTCTTC
CASSLGTSGRDAEQFF
>TRBV5-1|NA|NA|TRBJ1-2
TGCGCCAGCAGCTTTGGGGGCGGAGGCTATGGCTACACCTTC
CASSFGGGGYGYTF
>TRBV11-2|NA|NA|TRBJ2-1
TGTGCCAGCAGCTTAGTGGGGAATGTCTACAATGAGCAGTTCTTT
CASSLVGNVYNEQFF
>TRBV11-3|TRBD2|NA|TRBJ2-7
TGTGCCAGCAGCTTATCCGGGACTATCGTCTACGAGCAGTACTTC
CASSLSGTIVYEQYF
>TRBV7-9|NA|NA|TRBJ1-2
TGTGCCAGCAGCTTTTCGGGGCAGGGGAACTATGGCTACACCTTC
CASSFSGQGNYGYTF
>TRBV7-2|TRBD1|NA|TRBJ1-1
TGTGCCAGCAGCGTATCAGGGGGGACCACTGAAGCTTTCTTT
CASSVSGGTTEAFF
>TRBV6-5|NA|few|TRBJ1-2
TGTGCCAGCAGTTACTCGAGCCAGTACTATGGCTACACCTTC
CASSYSSQYYGYTF
>TRBV28|NA|few|TRBJ2-3
TGTGCCAGCAGTGTCGGTGGAGGGGGATCAGATACGCAGTATTTT
CASSVGGGGSDTQYF
>TRBV9|TRBD2|few|TRBJ2-2
TGTGCCAGCAGCCCGTCCTTAGCGGGAGTACGCACCGGGGAGCTGTTTTTT
CASSPSLAGVRTGELFF
>TRBV4-1|NA|NA|TRBJ2-3
TGCGCCAGCAGCCAACCCGAGGGGTTAACGCAGTATTTT
CASSQPEGLTQYF
>TRBV25-1|NA|NA|TRBJ2-1
TGTGCCAGCAGTGAGCTCTACAATGAGCAGTTCTTC
CASSELYNEQFF
>TRBV6-1|NA|few|TRBJ2-7
TGTGCCAGCAGTCCAAGAGGGCCGACCTACGAGCAGTACTTC
CASSPRGPTYEQYF
>TRBV6-2/TRBV6-3|TRBD2|few|TRBJ2-7
TGTGCCAGCAGTTACCAGCGGGGGCACGAGCAGTACTTC
CASSYQRGHEQYF
>TRBV30|NA|NA|TRBJ2-1
TGTGCCTGGAGTCGAGGTGAGCAGTTCTTC
CAWSRGEQFF
>TRBV12-3/TRBV12-4|NA|NA|TRBJ2-2
TGTGCCAGCAGTTTAGGGGGAAGCAAGACCGGGGAGCTGTTTTTT
CASSLGGSKTGELFF
>TRBV7-2|NA|once|TRBJ2-5
TGTGCCAGCAGCCCCCGAGGGTCCGAGACCCAGTACTTC
CASSPRGSETQYF
>TRBV5-1|TRBD1|NA|TRBJ1-6
TGCGCCAGCAGCTGGGGGACAGGGAGCTCCTATAATTCACCCCTCCACTTT
CASSWGTGSSYNSPLHF
>TRBV7-8|TRBD2|NA|TRBJ2-7
TGTGCCAGCAGCCTCCGGGACTACTCCTACGAGCAGTACTTC
CASSLRDYSYEQYF
>TRBV6-2/TRBV6-3|NA|few|TRBJ2-3
TGTGCCAGCAGTTGGACCCTTCGAGGCACAGATACGCAGTATTTT
CASSWTLRGTDTQYF
>TRBV30|TRBD1|NA|TRBJ2-5
TGTTCCTGGAGTGCGACAGGGGGCTGGGAGACCCAGTACTTC
CSWSATGGWETQYF
>TRBV11-2|NA|NA|TRBJ2-7
TGTGCCAGCAGCTTAGGTGCGACAACAAGCTCCTACGAGCAGTACTTC
CASSLGATTSSYEQYF
>TRBV18|TRBD2|few|TRBJ2-2
TGTGCCAGCTCACCCCGGACTAGTCGCGACGGGGAGCTGTTTTTT
CASSPRTSRDGELFF
>TRBV7-8|TRBD2|NA|TRBJ2-2
TGTGCCAGCGCTGCGGGAGAAGCCTCCGGGGAGCTGTTTTTT
CASAAGEASGELFF
>TRBV2|TRBD1|few|TRBJ2-7
TGTGCCAGCAGTTGGGCGGGACAGGGGGCCTACGAGCAGTACTTC
CASSWAGQGAYEQYF
>TRBV12-3/TRBV12-4|TRBD1|few|TRBJ2-7
TGTGCCAGCAGTTTCGGGACAGGGAAGGGCGAGCAGTACTTC
CASSFGTGKGEQYF